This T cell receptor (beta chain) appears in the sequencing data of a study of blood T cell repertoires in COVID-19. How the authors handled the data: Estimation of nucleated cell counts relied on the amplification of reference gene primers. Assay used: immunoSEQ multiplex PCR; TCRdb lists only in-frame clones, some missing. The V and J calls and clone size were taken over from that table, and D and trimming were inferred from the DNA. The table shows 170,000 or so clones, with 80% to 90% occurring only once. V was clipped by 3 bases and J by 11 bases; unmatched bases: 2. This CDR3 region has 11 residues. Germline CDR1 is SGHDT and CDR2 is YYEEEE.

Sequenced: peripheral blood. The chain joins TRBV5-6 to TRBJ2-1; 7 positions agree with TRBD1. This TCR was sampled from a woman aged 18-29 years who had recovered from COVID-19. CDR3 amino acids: CASSSQGQQFF. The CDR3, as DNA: TGTGCCAGCAGCTCACAGGGGCAGCAGTTCTTC.